This TCR beta chain was sequenced for a study of blood T cell repertoires in COVID-19. About the research overall: PBMCs, B-cell-depleted T cells, or T cells provided the cDNA or gDNA that made up the material.

Sequencing used immunoSEQ multiplex PCR; TCRdb keeps in-frame clones, though not all of them. The profile shows about 140,000 clones, about four fifths of them singletons. Source material: peripheral blood. This TCR was recovered from a woman aged 55-70 years with acute or convalescent COVID-19.

The chain's CDR3 is CASMQGFPLNGYTF. The CDR3 DNA sequence: TGTGCCAGCATGCAGGGATTCCCCCTTAATGGCTACACCTTC. The J gene is TRBJ1-2, the V gene TRBV6-5; the D gene is possibly TRBD1 (5 bases). V dropped 7 bases and J dropped 6 bases, with 18 bases sitting between them. The CDR3 contains 14 residues. Germline-derived CDR1 and CDR2 are MNHEY and SVGAGI.